These T cell receptor beta chains were read from a single sample in a study of blood T cell repertoires in COVID-19. TCRdb keeps only in-frame clones here, not all; method: immunoSEQ multiplex PCR. In the table there are about 440,000 clones, less than 95% of which are singletons. The sequencing sample was made of PBMCs or T cells enriched from blood (not recorded which). These TCRs come from a man aged 18-30 years who had recovered from COVID-19. The CDR3 runs from the conserved cysteine through the conserved F or W. A D gene is named only where the DNA matches it firmly. Rows may omit the clone size; those that give it use once, few, many or a size class.

V: TRBV11-2
size: NA
J: TRBJ2-7
D: TRBD2
CDR3: CASSPGPGLAGVGEQYF
DNA: TGTGCCAGCAGCCCTGGGCCGGGACTAGCGGGAGTGGGGGAGCAGTACTTC

V: TRBV15
size: NA
J: TRBJ2-3
D: TRBD2
CDR3: CATSRDQNSGGFTDTQYF
DNA: TGTGCCACCAGCAGAGATCAGAATAGCGGGGGATTCACAGATACGCAGTATTTT

V: TRBV20-1
size: NA
J: TRBJ1-5
D: NA
CDR3: CSASASDRKREHQPQHF
DNA: TGCAGTGCTAGTGCCTCGGACAGAAAAAGGGAGCATCAGCCCCAGCATTTT

V: TRBV11-3
size: NA
J: TRBJ2-7
D: TRBD2
CDR3: CASRRGGGSSYEQYF
DNA: TGTGCCAGCCGCCGCGGGGGGGGGAGTTCCTACGAGCAGTACTTC

V: TRBV4-1
size: NA
J: TRBJ1-1
D: TRBD1
CDR3: CASSQETGGARTEAFF
DNA: TGCGCCAGCAGCCAGGAGACAGGGGGCGCGAGGACTGAAGCTTTCTTT

V: TRBV10-3
size: NA
J: TRBJ1-2
D: NA
CDR3: CAISQENYGYTF
DNA: TGTGCCATCAGTCAGGAAAACTATGGCTACACCTTC

V: TRBV28
size: once
J: TRBJ1-2
D: NA
CDR3: CASGGNLGALPYGYTF
DNA: TGTGCCAGCGGTGGTAATCTGGGGGCGCTCCCCTATGGCTACACCTTC

V: TRBV7-2
size: NA
J: TRBJ1-1
D: TRBD1
CDR3: CASSTTGGTEAFF
DNA: TGTGCCAGCAGCACAACAGGGGGCACTGAAGCTTTCTTT

V: TRBV20-1
size: NA
J: TRBJ2-1
D: TRBD2
CDR3: CSASPGTSGSIDEQFF
DNA: TGCAGTGCTAGTCCCGGGACTAGCGGGAGCATAGATGAGCAGTTCTTC

V: TRBV6-5
size: NA
J: TRBJ2-7
D: TRBD2
CDR3: CASSYVAGGLEQYF
DNA: TGTGCCAGCAGTTACGTAGCGGGAGGTCTTGAGCAGTACTTC

V: TRBV27
size: NA
J: TRBJ1-1
D: NA
CDR3: CASSLTRGPEAFF
DNA: TGTGCCAGCAGTTTAACCCGTGGGCCTGAAGCTTTCTTT

V: TRBV29-1
size: NA
J: TRBJ1-1
D: NA
CDR3: CSVEGGIMNTEAFF
DNA: TGCAGCGTTGAGGGAGGTATAATGAACACTGAAGCTTTCTTT

V: TRBV5-1
size: once
J: TRBJ1-1
D: NA
CDR3: CASSLEGRQRNTEAFF
DNA: TGCGCCAGCAGCTTGGAGGGTCGACAGCGAAACACTGAAGCTTTCTTT

V: TRBV12-3/TRBV12-4
size: NA
J: TRBJ1-2
D: TRBD1
CDR3: CASSDRAYGYTF
DNA: TGTGCCAGCTCTGACAGGGCCTATGGCTACACCTTC

V: TRBV5-1
size: NA
J: TRBJ1-1
D: NA
CDR3: CAGSTGQTVVAEAFF
DNA: TGCGCCGGCAGCACTGGACAGACCGTTGTCGCTGAAGCTTTCTTT

V: TRBV4-1
size: NA
J: TRBJ2-3
D: TRBD1
CDR3: CASSQLDRATDTQYF
DNA: TGCGCCAGCAGCCAACTGGACAGGGCCACAGATACGCAGTATTTT

V: TRBV5-4
size: NA
J: TRBJ2-5
D: TRBD2
CDR3: CASSLGLAGDGETQYF
DNA: TGTGCCAGCAGCTTGGGCTTAGCGGGAGACGGGGAGACCCAGTACTTC

V: TRBV6-8
size: NA
J: TRBJ1-5
D: TRBD1
CDR3: CASSWDRGLNQPQHF
DNA: TGTGCCAGCAGTTGGGACAGGGGACTCAATCAGCCCCAGCATTTT

V: TRBV4-1
size: NA
J: TRBJ2-5
D: TRBD2
CDR3: CASRRRTSGGHSYQETQYF
DNA: TGCGCCAGCAGACGTAGGACTAGCGGGGGCCATTCCTACCAAGAGACCCAGTACTTC

V: TRBV29-1
size: NA
J: TRBJ1-1
D: NA
CDR3: CSAARAPNTEAFF
DNA: TGCAGCGCCGCGAGGGCCCCGAACACTGAAGCTTTCTTT

V: TRBV7-3
size: NA
J: TRBJ1-1
D: NA
CDR3: CASSLRGEGGTEAFF
DNA: TGTGCCAGCAGCTTAAGGGGGGAAGGTGGCACTGAAGCTTTCTTT

V: TRBV5-1
size: NA
J: TRBJ1-6
D: NA
CDR3: CASSPGGATLHF
DNA: TGCGCCAGCAGCCCCGGGGGAGCGACCCTCCACTTT

V: TRBV19
size: NA
J: TRBJ1-5
D: NA
CDR3: CASSRSIRGQPQHF
DNA: TGTGCCAGTAGTAGGAGCATCAGGGGACAGCCCCAGCATTTT

V: TRBV9
size: NA
J: TRBJ1-6
D: TRBD1
CDR3: CASSAGTGDSYNSPLHF
DNA: TGTGCCAGCAGCGCGGGGACAGGAGACTCCTATAATTCACCCCTCCACTTT

V: TRBV2
size: few
J: TRBJ2-2
D: NA
CDR3: CASRRQGRKTGELFF
DNA: TGTGCCAGCAGACGCCAGGGGCGAAAAACCGGGGAGCTGTTTTTT

V: TRBV5-4
size: NA
J: TRBJ2-7
D: TRBD2
CDR3: CASSLVTSGNSYEQYF
DNA: TGTGCCAGCAGCTTGGTTACTAGCGGGAACTCCTACGAGCAGTACTTC

V: TRBV6-5
size: NA
J: TRBJ1-2
D: NA
CDR3: CASIEGGAYGYTF
DNA: TGTGCCAGCATAGAAGGGGGGGCGTATGGCTACACCTTC

V: TRBV2
size: few
J: TRBJ1-6
D: NA
CDR3: CASKRGRENSPLHF
DNA: TGTGCCAGCAAACGGGGTAGGGAAAATTCACCCCTCCACTTT

V: TRBV7-3
size: NA
J: TRBJ2-2
D: NA
CDR3: CASSPQNTGELFF
DNA: TGTGCCAGCAGCCCACAGAACACCGGGGAGCTGTTTTTT

V: TRBV3-1/TRBV3-2
size: NA
J: TRBJ2-2
D: TRBD2
CDR3: CASSYGLAAGELFF
DNA: TGTGCCAGCAGCTATGGACTAGCGGCCGGGGAGCTGTTTTTT

V: TRBV7-9
size: NA
J: TRBJ1-3
D: NA
CDR3: CASRPTYRDSGNTIYF
DNA: TGTGCCAGCAGACCGACCTATCGGGATTCTGGAAACACCATATATTTT

V: TRBV9
size: NA
J: TRBJ1-6
D: TRBD1
CDR3: CASSVAGQGLLPLHF
DNA: TGTGCCAGCAGCGTAGCGGGACAGGGTCTGTTACCCCTCCACTTT

V: TRBV21-1
size: few
J: TRBJ1-2
D: NA
CDR3: CASSNKGGTGVCGYTF
DNA: TGTGCCAGCAGCAACAAGGGCGGGACAGGGGTCTGCGGCTACACCTTC

V: TRBV5-6
size: NA
J: TRBJ2-3
D: NA
CDR3: CASSLIQRSTDTQYF
DNA: TGTGCCAGCAGCTTGATACAGCGGAGCACAGATACGCAGTATTTT

V: TRBV11-3
size: once
J: TRBJ2-1
D: TRBD2
CDR3: CASSLGQARAGGYNEQFF
DNA: TGTGCCAGCAGCTTGGGCCAGGCAAGAGCGGGGGGCTACAATGAGCAGTTCTTC

V: TRBV27
size: NA
J: TRBJ2-7
D: NA
CDR3: CASSLSLAEDYEQYF
DNA: TGTGCCAGCAGTTTATCACTAGCTGAGGACTACGAGCAGTACTTC

V: TRBV28
size: once
J: TRBJ2-1
D: TRBD1
CDR3: CASSLETGGANEQFF
DNA: TGTGCCAGCAGTTTGGAAACAGGGGGCGCGAATGAGCAGTTCTTC